These 26 T cell receptor beta chains were all obtained from the same sample, sequenced in a study of patients and donors after allogeneic stem cell transplantation. Each CDR3 protein is one row after TCRdb ran MiXCR on the RT-PCR reads. The profile shows around 240,000 distinct CDR3 sequences, roughly 13% of them singletons. Input material: blood, either unsorted or a sorted T cell fraction (not recorded which). The receptors stem from a human donor who was either an allogeneic HSCT recipient or a stem cell or donor lymphocyte infusion donor (not recorded which). It is not recorded whose cells these are; they may come from a transplant donor.

There are a few counts of this clonotype. V is TRBV30 and J is TRBJ1-1; unclear D gene. This CDR3 has 12 amino acids. Trimming took 1 base from V and 1 from J, leaving 4 bases between them. Germline CDR1 reads GTSNPN; CDR2 reads SVGIG (reference sequence). The CDR3 region has the DNA TGTGCCTGGAGTGGAGGGAACACTGAAGCTTTCTTT. Its translation: CAWSGGNTEAFF. The variable domain in full, with the rest retrieved from reference TRBV30 and TRBJ1-1, is SQTIHQWPATLVQPVGSPLSLECTVEGTSNPNLYWYRQAAGRGLQLLFYSVGIGQISSEVPQNLSASRPQDRQFILSSKKLLLSDSGFYLCAWSGGNTEAFFGQGTRLTVV.

This rearrangement joins TRBV20-1 to TRBJ2-2; 9 positions match TRBD1. This CDR3 contains 14 residues. The trim removed 6 bases at V and 6 bases at J, leaving 8 bases unmatched. Per the germline V gene, CDR1 is DFQATT and CDR2 is SNEGSKA (reference sequence). CDR3 sequence: CSAQGQGVPGELFF. In DNA, the CDR3 is TGCAGTGCCCAGGGACAGGGTGTCCCCGGGGAGCTGTTTTTT.

There are a few counts of this clonotype. The chain links TRBV18 to TRBJ1-1; possible D gene TRBD1, 6 bases. Germline CDR1 reads KGHSH; CDR2 reads LQKENI. CDR3 length equals 18 residues. Deletions cut 3 bases from V and 1 base from J, with 21 bases between. CDR3 nucleotides: TGTGCCAGCTCACCCTTTCATACAGGGAAGACTCGGAACACTGAAGCTTTCTTT. Protein sequence: CASSPFHTGKTRNTEAFF.

The sample holds a few counts of this clonotype. The chain has TRBV10-3 and TRBJ2-2, with D uncertain. The CDR3 contains 20 residues. The ends were cut back, 0 bases at V and 2 bases at J, with 22 bases in the middle. The germline CDR1 and CDR2 sequences are ENHRY and SYGVKD. CDR3 bases: TGTGCCATCAGTGAGTCTCGGCCAGTCGTTACCAGCCAAAACACCGGGGAGCTGTTTTTT. Residues: CAISESRPVVTSQNTGELFF.

There are a few counts of this clonotype. CDR3 protein: CASSQGRGAGLHGYTF. The CDR3 DNA sequence: TGTGCCAGCAGCCAAGGAAGGGGGGCCGGGCTTCATGGCTACACCTTC. The gene calls are TRBV3-1 and TRBJ1-2, with a possible D match to TRBD1 (6 bases). V lost 1 base to trimming and J lost 6 bases, with 18 bases between them. Looked up from germline, CDR1 is LGHDT and CDR2 is YNNKEL (reference sequence). The CDR3 covers 16 residues.

This clonotype has only a few counts. The J gene is TRBJ2-6, the V gene TRBV6-5; D may correspond to TRBD1 or TRBD2 (6 bases each). The CDR3 is made up of 16 amino acids. V lost 4 bases, J lost 3 bases, and 13 bases lay in between. Germline lookup yields CDR1 MNHEY and CDR2 SVGAGI. CDR3 region: CASSSFGGNGANVLTF. CDR3 sequence (DNA): TGTGCCAGCAGTTCCTTCGGGGGCAATGGGGCCAACGTCCTGACTTTC.

There are a few counts of this clonotype. DNA for the CDR3: TGTGCCAGCAGCTATACCCGGGACTCCGAGCAGTACTTC. Protein product: CASSYTRDSEQYF. This rearrangement joins TRBV7-9 to TRBJ2-7, with D tentatively TRBD2 (6 bases). Trimming cost V 4 bases and J 6 bases, with 13 bases left between them. Germline-derived CDR1 and CDR2 are SEHNR and FQNEAQ (reference sequence). There are 13 residues in the CDR3.

The table lists this clonotype with a few counts. The rearrangement links TRBV7-9 to TRBJ2-3; D perhaps matches TRBD1 (6 bases). Germline CDR1 SEHNR, CDR2 FQNEAQ (reference sequence). The CDR3 is 16 amino acids. Trimming stripped 3 bases from V and 4 bases from J, with 17 bases between. The CDR3 bases are TGTGCCAGCAGCTTCTCTGGACTCAGGGGAGCAGATACGCAGTATTTT. Translation gives CASSFSGLRGADTQYF.

The V gene is TRBV12-3 or TRBV12-4, the J gene TRBJ2-7; 13 bases are shared with TRBD2. Unmatched junction bases numbered 5, after V lost 0 bases and J lost 6 bases. The CDR3 length is 16 residues. The CDR3 loop reads CASSLARGLAGFEQYF. CDR3 in DNA: TGTGCCAGCAGTTTAGCTAGGGGACTAGCGGGATTCGAGCAGTACTTC.

This clonotype was recorded a few times. The chain couples TRBV2 to TRBJ2-3, with D hard to call. Germline V gives CDR1 SNHLY, CDR2 FYNNEI. The length of the CDR3 is 12 residues. V lost 5 bases, J lost 9 bases, and 12 bases lay in between. CDR3 in DNA: TGTGCCAGCAGTCCTAATACGTGGACGCAGTATTTT. Amino acids: CASSPNTWTQYF.

This clonotype was seen a few times. The chain combines TRBV30 with TRBJ2-3, with TRBD2 as a possible D gene (6 bases). Germline values: CDR1 GTSNPN, CDR2 SVGIG (reference sequence). This CDR3 comprises 15 residues. Trimming took 1 base from V and 5 from J, leaving 16 bases between them. The CDR3 DNA sequence: TGTGCCTGGAGTGGGGGGGTCCGGTCCGAAGATACGCAGTATTTT. Translating gives CAWSGGVRSEDTQYF.

This clonotype was seen a handful of times. The rearrangement joins TRBV7-9 to TRBJ2-1; possible D gene TRBD2, 6 bases. The CDR3 extends over 15 amino acids. The V and J ends lost 6 bases and 3 bases respectively, with 15 bases between them. The V gene's germline CDR1 is SEHNR and CDR2 FQNEAQ (reference sequence). CDR3 region: CASSYASAYYNEQFF. CDR3 bases: TGTGCCAGCAGTTATGCTAGCGCCTACTACAATGAGCAGTTCTTC.

Ten or more counts support this clonotype. The DNA of the CDR3 is TGCGCCAGCAGCCCGGGACTCCGAGAGATATACGAGCAGTACTTC. Its protein is CASSPGLREIYEQYF. The chain recombines TRBV5-1 with TRBJ2-7, with D possibly TRBD2 on 6 matching bases. The germline CDR1 and CDR2 sequences are SGHRS and YFSETQ. This CDR3 spans 15 amino acids. Trimming pared 4 bases from V and 4 bases from J, leaving 18 bases between.

This clonotype was counted ten times or more. This chain uses TRBV5-1 with TRBJ2-3; D unclear. Trimming pared 4 bases from V and 4 bases from J, leaving 10 bases between. CDR1 and CDR2 (germline): SGHRS, YFSETQ. The CDR3 has 13 residues. DNA for the CDR3: TGCGCCAGCAGCACCCTGACCCCAGATACGCAGTATTTT. Protein: CASSTLTPDTQYF.

The chain carries TRBV20-1 and TRBJ1-5; no clear D gene. CDR3 size: 12 residues. Germline V lookup: CDR1 DFQATT, CDR2 SNEGSKA (reference sequence). Deletions cut 6 bases from V and 5 bases from J, with 11 bases between. CDR3 nucleotide sequence: TGCAGTGCATCAAACCCGGATCAGCCCCAGCATTTT. Its protein is CSASNPDQPQHF.

V is TRBV29-1 and J is TRBJ1-1; 9 bases are a match to TRBD1. Per germline, CDR1 SQVTM and CDR2 ANQGSEA. The CDR3 runs 16 residues. V was pared by 4 bases and J by 1 base, with 10 bases of the junction left unmatched. The CDR3 region is CSVVSPRTGANTEAFF. DNA for the CDR3: TGCAGCGTTGTAAGCCCCCGGACAGGGGCGAACACTGAAGCTTTCTTT.

This clonotype was counted only a few times. The V gene is TRBV7-8, the J gene TRBJ1-2; D unresolved. The CDR3 has 12 residues. Between the trimmed V and J ends, which lost 3 bases and 8 bases, there was a span of 10 bases. In germline, CDR1 is SGHVS, CDR2 FQNEAQ. DNA for the CDR3: TGTGCCAGCAGCTTTCGGGGAATGGGCTACACCTTC. Its translation: CASSFRGMGYTF.

This chain connects TRBV20-1 to TRBJ1-4, with 9 bases identical to TRBD1. Germline CDR1 DFQATT, CDR2 SNEGSKA (reference sequence). The J segment lost 8 bases and the V segment lost 6 bases, leaving 10 bases of the junction unmatched. This CDR3 spans 14 amino acids. The CDR3 loop is CSATDRGLREKLFF. The CDR3 DNA is TGCAGTGCAACCGACAGGGGGTTAAGAGAAAAACTGTTTTTT.

The chain's CDR3 is CASSPEGWSNEKLFF. The DNA for the CDR3 is TGTGCCAGCTCACCAGAGGGGTGGTCTAATGAAAAACTGTTTTTT. V usage is TRBV18 and J usage is TRBJ1-4; D possibly corresponds to TRBD1 (5 bases). The V gene lost 2 bases and the J gene lost 3 bases, with 10 bases spanning the gap. Germline CDR1 KGHSH, CDR2 LQKENI. The CDR3 sequence is 15 residues long.

In its sample, this clonotype was seen a few times. The chain has TRBV2 and TRBJ1-2; 7 nucleotides agree with TRBD1. This CDR3 is 13 amino acids long. In germline, CDR1 is SNHLY, CDR2 FYNNEI. V shed 8 bases, J shed 1 base, and the junction held 4 bases outside the gene matches. CDR3 amino acids: CASAGTVNYGYTF. The CDR3 DNA is TGTGCCAGCGCTGGGACAGTTAACTATGGCTACACCTTC.

J is TRBJ2-1 and V is TRBV2; 12 bases match TRBD2. Looked up from germline, CDR1 is SNHLY and CDR2 is FYNNEI. This CDR3 region has 16 residues. With 8 bases clipped from V and 5 bases from J, the junction kept 10 bases outside the gene matches. The CDR3 coding sequence is TGTGCCAGCTATCCCACGAGGACTAGCGGGAACAATGAGCAGTTCTTC. It yields the protein CASYPTRTSGNNEQFF.

This clonotype came up a few times. The rearrangement links TRBV20-1 to TRBJ2-7; no clear D gene. From germline, CDR1 is DFQATT and CDR2 SNEGSKA (reference sequence). This CDR3 is built from 12 residues. Trimming cost V 3 bases and J 7 bases, with 13 bases left between them. The CDR3 DNA reads TGCAGTGCTAGTTATCCGGATAATGAGCAGTACTTC. Protein product: CSASYPDNEQYF.

This clonotype was recorded a few times. The chain has TRBV12-3 or TRBV12-4 and TRBJ1-2, with D possibly matching TRBD1 (5 bases). This CDR3 has 13 residues. V was clipped by 5 bases and J by 4 bases, with 11 bases between them. The CDR3 reads CASSGQGFYGYTF. The CDR3, as DNA: TGTGCCAGCAGTGGGCAGGGATTCTATGGCTACACCTTC.

This clonotype was picked up a small number of times. The chain is built from TRBV10-2 and TRBJ1-6; possible D gene TRBD1, 6 bases. The CDR3 is 13 residues long. Per germline, CDR1 WSHSY and CDR2 SAAADI. Trimming shortened V by 6 bases and J by 7 bases, and 10 bases separated the two germline ends. In DNA form, the CDR3 reads TGCGCCAGCAGGGCAGGGACAAATTCACCCCTCCACTTT. Protein sequence: CASRAGTNSPLHF.

In its sample, this clonotype was seen a few times. J is TRBJ1-6 and V is TRBV4-3; no firm D call. V was cut by 1 base and J by 9 bases, with 7 bases left in between. Germline V gives CDR1 LGHNA, CDR2 YSLEER. This CDR3 region has 13 residues. CDR3 nucleotides: TGCGCCAGCAGCCAAGGGGTCGGTTCACCCCTCCACTTT. Protein sequence: CASSQGVGSPLHF.

This clonotype was seen more than once but under ten times. The chain recombines TRBV5-5 with TRBJ2-2; no clear D gene. Trimming removed 0 bases at V and 8 bases at J, with 11 bases between. Germline CDR1 SGHKS, CDR2 YYEKEE (reference sequence). The length of the CDR3 is 14 residues. This CDR3 is CASSLVRRRGELFF. The CDR3 coding sequence is TGTGCCAGCAGCTTGGTCCGGCGTCGAGGGGAGCTGTTTTTT.